These T cell receptor beta chains were read from a single sample in a study of blood T cell repertoires in COVID-19. Produced via immunoSEQ multiplex PCR; TCRdb's table is partial and in-frame only. This sample has about 300,000 clones; 85% to 90% occur once, and the top ten carry over 9.5%. Material for sequencing was PBMCs or T cells enriched from blood (not recorded which). Source of these receptors: a woman aged 18-29 years who had recovered from COVID-19. The CDR3 runs from the conserved cysteine through the conserved F or W. Each record gives: J gene, V gene, CDR3 protein.

>TRBJ2-7|TRBV11-2
CASSLVRGSPYEQYF
>TRBJ1-2|TRBV16
CASSPRGYGYTF
>TRBJ1-2|TRBV9
CASSVATGQGNYGYTF
>TRBJ2-7|TRBV6-2/TRBV6-3
CASSYDWSGIGHEQYF
>TRBJ2-7|TRBV7-9
CASSLVVDISYEQYF
>TRBJ2-3|TRBV7-3
CASSDLGTSTDTQYF
>TRBJ1-6|TRBV3-1/TRBV3-2
CASSQTDRVAPLHF
>TRBJ1-2|TRBV6-2/TRBV6-3
CASSYSEQGSGYTF
>TRBJ2-5|TRBV5-4
CASSPGGAGGLETQYF
>TRBJ2-5|TRBV6-5
CASNPTGGETQYF
>TRBJ1-1|TRBV19
CASSFDRGNTEAFF
>TRBJ1-6|TRBV6-1
CASSDIVGAYSPLHF
>TRBJ1-6|TRBV7-6
CASSLEGGPNSPLHF
>TRBJ2-3|TRBV11-2
CASSLFIRDSYTDTQYF
>TRBJ1-2|TRBV5-6
CASSLGNAGGRGYTF
>TRBJ2-5|TRBV18
CASSPPSDQETQYF
>TRBJ2-5|TRBV6-5
CASRRSLVPETQYF
>TRBJ2-7|TRBV18
CASSPTTGQEQYF
>TRBJ2-6|TRBV5-1
CASSLGDRFSNGANVLTF
>TRBJ2-3|TRBV10-3
CAISGSGHSTDTQYF
>TRBJ1-2|TRBV18
CASSPGRDPGYTF
>TRBJ1-3|TRBV30
CAWSLGSSGNTIYF
>TRBJ2-1|TRBV4-1
CASSQAGTYNEQFF
>TRBJ2-1|TRBV9
CASSVVVTTRNEQFF
>TRBJ1-5|TRBV5-6
CASSLAWTGPDQPQHF
>TRBJ2-7|TRBV11-2
CASSFAGAYEQYF
>TRBJ2-3|TRBV29-1
CSVSPGQGITDTQYF